The clone carrying this TCR beta chain has only a few counts. Its antigen remains unidentified. This sample stems from a study of CD8+CD57+ T cells in acquired aplastic anemia. Study-level information: Each DNA sample taken from sorted CD4+ and CD8+ cells came to about 3.2 ug on average. Study findings and constraints: Patients and healthy controls showed no significant CD8+ Simpson's diversity difference. In common between the patients and the controls were approximately 30 CD8+ CDR3 sequences.

Patients selected for sequencing had displayed CD8+CD57+ cell expansion by flow cytometry. Severe acquired aplastic anemia affected all patients. TCR beta VDJ and CDR3 profiling used genomic DNA as template. TCRdb reprocessed the reads via MiXCR and lists one record per CDR3 protein. The sample has 200,000 to 250,000 distinct CDR3 sequences; about half are singletons. The CDR3 totals 13 residues. The germline CDR1 and CDR2 sequences are LGHDT and YNNKEL (reference sequence). The V and J ends lost 4 bases and 5 bases respectively, with 8 bases between them. The TCR sequence derives from a human donor with aplastic anemia. This chain uses TRBV3-1 with TRBJ2-2; D uncertain. Sample: sorted CD4+, CD8+, or CD8+CD57+ T cells (not recorded which) from PBMCs. CDR3 sequence reads: CASSLVKTGELFF. The DNA for the CDR3 is TGTGCCAGCAGCCTAGTAAAAACCGGGGAGCTGTTTTTT.